Listed here are 8 T cell receptor beta chains from one sample, sequenced in a study of Ad26.COV2.S vaccination and SARS-CoV-2 variants. Assay used: immunoSEQ multiplex PCR; TCRdb lists only in-frame clones, some missing. The data show about 350,000 clones, roughly 90% seen once. Treatment of the sample: over 15 received Ad26.COV2.S at low or high dose, single or two shots; 5 received placebo; per-sample allocation not given. The study sampled participants on day 63 after the first vaccine or placebo injection. Here the sequenced sample was peripheral blood, taken in a trial of Ad26.COV2.S vaccine versus placebo. The origin of the receptors is a person aged 18-60 years who received the Ad26.COV2.S COVID-19 vaccine or a placebo.

V is TRBV4-3 and J is TRBJ2-3; TRBD2 agrees at 8 bases. In germline, CDR1 is LGHNA, CDR2 YSLEER. With 2 bases clipped from V and 8 bases from J, the junction kept 12 bases outside the gene matches. The CDR3 is made up of 16 amino acids. The CDR3 here is CASSQQGTPAGGTQYF. The CDR3 DNA sequence: TGCGCCAGCAGCCAACAAGGGACCCCGGCGGGGGGTACGCAGTATTTT.

The chain carries TRBV28 and TRBJ1-3, with 7 bases matching TRBD1. The V segment lost 1 base and the J segment 2 bases; nucleotides outside the gene matches: 5. CDR1 MDHEN and CDR2 SYDVKM come from the germline V gene. The CDR3 contains 16 residues. This CDR3 reads CASSLYDRETGNTIYF. The CDR3 DNA follows: TGTGCCAGCAGTTTATATGACAGGGAAACTGGAAACACCATATATTTT.

This clone has only one observation. The rearrangement joins TRBV7-2 to TRBJ2-7; 13 nucleotides line up with TRBD2. Germline V CDR1 and CDR2: SGHTA, FQGNSA. V gave up 3 bases and J gave up 4 bases; unmatched junction bases: 6. CDR3 size: 16 residues. The CDR3 region has the DNA TGTGCCAGCAGCTTTGGACTAGCGGGAGAGGGGTACGAGCAGTACTTC. Its protein product is CASSFGLAGEGYEQYF. Filled out from reference TRBV7-2 and TRBJ2-7, the complete variable domain reads GAGVSQSPSNKVTEKGKDVELRCDPISGHTALYWYRQSLGQGLEFLIYFQGNSAPDKSGLPSDRFSAERTGGSVSTLTIQRTQQEDSAVYLCASSFGLAGEGYEQYFGPGTRLTVT.

The rearrangement joins TRBV28 to TRBJ1-4, with D unresolved. V shed 5 bases and J shed 5 bases, with 12 bases lying between them. Germline V gene lookup returns CDR1 MDHEN and CDR2 SYDVKM. This CDR3 spans 14 amino acids. This CDR3 is CASSISDGNEKLFF. CDR3 sequence (DNA): TGTGCCAGCAGTATAAGCGACGGGAATGAAAAACTGTTTTTT.

The rearrangement links TRBV2 to TRBJ1-6; D might be TRBD1 (6 bases). V gave up 6 bases and J gave up 5 bases, with 11 bases separating them. Germline CDR1 and CDR2: SNHLY and FYNNEI. The CDR3 covers 14 residues. The CDR3 protein is CASRLQGNNSPLHF. Here the CDR3 DNA reads TGTGCCAGCAGGCTACAGGGTAATAATTCACCCCTCCACTTT.

V is TRBV5-4 and J is TRBJ1-2; 7 bases fit TRBD1. Per the germline V gene, CDR1 is SGHNT and CDR2 is YYREEE (reference sequence). CDR3 length: 13 amino acids. The V and J ends lost 3 bases and 6 bases, in that order; junction bases with no gene match: 5. The CDR3 nucleotides read TGTGCCAGCAGCTCGGAGACAGGGAATGGCTACACCTTC. The encoded protein is CASSSETGNGYTF.

This rearrangement joins TRBV9 to TRBJ1-6, with D unresolved. The V end lost 4 bases, the J end lost 11 bases, and 16 bases lay between the germline ends. Germline CDR1 reads SGDLS; CDR2 reads YYNGEE. The CDR3 has 14 residues. CDR3 DNA: TGTGCCAGCAGCCCCCGGAGGGCAGGCGCACCCCTCCACTTT. Its protein is CASSPRRAGAPLHF.

The genes are TRBV4-2 and TRBJ2-1, with D perhaps matching TRBD1 (5 bases). Per germline, CDR1 LGHNA and CDR2 YNFKEQ. Trimming shortened V by 0 bases and J by 8 bases, and 23 bases separated the two germline ends. The CDR3 extends over 18 amino acids. DNA of the CDR3: TGTGCCAGCAGCCAAGATAAGGGGTATGTGTTGGAATTGGATGAGCAGTTCTTC. Translation: CASSQDKGYVLELDEQFF.